This entry describes one TCR beta chain. What it binds is not known. This CDR3 region has 16 residues. Germline CDR1 reads MNHEY; CDR2 reads SVGAGI. V lost 0 bases to trimming and J lost 2 bases; unmatched junction nucleotides: 7. These data are taken from a study of OX40 agonist ivuxolimab in advanced cancers. Study in general: Patients were treated with intravenous ivuxolimab, dosed at 0.01 to 10 mg/kg and infused every 2 weeks. Prior therapy, whether anti-PD-1, anti-PD-L1 or anti-CTLA-4, was allowed, and roughly 44% had some.

Study-wide results and limits: Low levels of normalized T-cell clonal expansion also appeared in some nonresponders. Averaged across samples, CD8+ T cells carried more expanded clones than CD4+ did.

Using immunoSEQ multiplex PCR, the repertoire was profiled, and TCRdb retains in-frame clones only, with some absent. The data contain 57,000 or so clones, over 90% of them singletons. Sample: CD4+ or CD8+ T cells sorted from blood, taken in a trial of the OX40 agonist ivuxolimab. The source of this sequence is an adult with an advanced solid tumor such as melanoma, head and neck, liver or kidney cancer. The rearrangement uses TRBV6-5 and TRBJ2-7, with 7 bases fitting TRBD1. The CDR3 bases are TGTGCCAGCAGTTACTCAACCGGGACAGACACCTACGAGCAGTACTTC. This gives the protein CASSYSTGTDTYEQYF.